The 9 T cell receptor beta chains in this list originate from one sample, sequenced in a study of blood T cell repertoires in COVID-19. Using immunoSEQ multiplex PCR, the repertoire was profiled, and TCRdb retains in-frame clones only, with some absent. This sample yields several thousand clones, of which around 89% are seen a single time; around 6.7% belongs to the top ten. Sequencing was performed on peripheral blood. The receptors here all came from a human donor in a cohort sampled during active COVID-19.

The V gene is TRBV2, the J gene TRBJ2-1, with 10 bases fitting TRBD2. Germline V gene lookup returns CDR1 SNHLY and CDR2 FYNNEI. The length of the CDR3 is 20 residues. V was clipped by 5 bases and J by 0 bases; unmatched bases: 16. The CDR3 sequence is CASSPFGASGGQSSYNEQFF. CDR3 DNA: TGTGCCAGCAGTCCGTTTGGGGCTAGCGGGGGCCAGAGCTCCTACAATGAGCAGTTCTTC.

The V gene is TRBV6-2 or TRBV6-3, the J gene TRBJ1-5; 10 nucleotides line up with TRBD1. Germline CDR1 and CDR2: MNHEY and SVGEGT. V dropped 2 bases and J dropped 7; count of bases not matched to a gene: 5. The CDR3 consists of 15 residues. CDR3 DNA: TGTGCCAGCAGTTACCCGGGACAGGGGTGGCAGCCCCAGCATTTT. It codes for CASSYPGQGWQPQHF.

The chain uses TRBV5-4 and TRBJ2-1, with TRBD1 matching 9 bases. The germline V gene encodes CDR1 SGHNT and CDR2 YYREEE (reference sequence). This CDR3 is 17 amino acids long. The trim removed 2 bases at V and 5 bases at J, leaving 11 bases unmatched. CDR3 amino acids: CASSFRQGGRVNNEQFF. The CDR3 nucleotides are TGTGCCAGCAGCTTCCGACAGGGGGGCAGAGTAAACAATGAGCAGTTCTTC.

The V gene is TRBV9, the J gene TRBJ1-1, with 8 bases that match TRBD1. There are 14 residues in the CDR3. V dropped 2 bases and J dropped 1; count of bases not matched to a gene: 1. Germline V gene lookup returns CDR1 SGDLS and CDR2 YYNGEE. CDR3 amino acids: CASSVGTGNTEAFF. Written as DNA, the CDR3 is TGTGCCAGCAGCGTTGGGACAGGGAACACTGAAGCTTTCTTT.

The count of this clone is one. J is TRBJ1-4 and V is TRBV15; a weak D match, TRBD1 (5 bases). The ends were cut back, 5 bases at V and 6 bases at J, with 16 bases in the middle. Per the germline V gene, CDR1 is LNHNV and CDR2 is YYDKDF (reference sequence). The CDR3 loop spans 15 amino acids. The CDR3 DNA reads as TGTGCCACCAGCGCCTTGGGGGGGGAGGATGAAAAACTGTTTTTT. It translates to CATSALGGEDEKLFF.

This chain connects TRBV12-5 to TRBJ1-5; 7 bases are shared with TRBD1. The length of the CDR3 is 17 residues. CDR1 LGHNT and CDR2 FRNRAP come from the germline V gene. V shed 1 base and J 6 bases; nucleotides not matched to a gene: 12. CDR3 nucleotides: TGTGCTAGTGGTTTGGAGGTTGGACAGGCCGGAGTTCAGCCCCAGCATTTT. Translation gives CASGLEVGQAGVQPQHF.

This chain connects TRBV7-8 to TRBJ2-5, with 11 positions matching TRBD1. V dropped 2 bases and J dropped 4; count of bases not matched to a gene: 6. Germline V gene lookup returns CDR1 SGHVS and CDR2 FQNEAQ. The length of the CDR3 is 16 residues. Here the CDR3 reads CASSLHGTGGRETQYF. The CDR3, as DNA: TGTGCCAGCAGCTTACACGGGACAGGGGGACGAGAGACCCAGTACTTC.

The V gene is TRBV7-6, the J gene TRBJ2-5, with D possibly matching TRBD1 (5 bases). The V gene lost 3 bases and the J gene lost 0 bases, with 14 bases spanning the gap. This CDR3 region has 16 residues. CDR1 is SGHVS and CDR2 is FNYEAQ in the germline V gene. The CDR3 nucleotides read TGTGCCAGCAGCTTCGACCCCAGACAGTACCAAGAGACCCAGTACTTC. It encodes CASSFDPRQYQETQYF.

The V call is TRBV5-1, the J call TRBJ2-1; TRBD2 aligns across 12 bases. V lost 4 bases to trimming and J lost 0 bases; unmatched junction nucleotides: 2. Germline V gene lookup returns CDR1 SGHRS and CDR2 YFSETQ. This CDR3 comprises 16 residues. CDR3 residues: CASSTGLAGSYNEQFF. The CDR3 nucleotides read TGCGCCAGCAGCACGGGACTAGCGGGCTCCTACAATGAGCAGTTCTTC. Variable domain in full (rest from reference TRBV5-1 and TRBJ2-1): KAGVTQTPRYLIKTRGQQVTLSCSPISGHRSVSWYQQTPGQGLQFLFEYFSETQRNKGNFPGRFSGRQFSNSRSEMNVSTLELGDSALYLCASSTGLAGSYNEQFFGPGTRLTVL.